This TCR beta chain was obtained from a study of T cell changes during pregnancy in multiple sclerosis. Using immunoSEQ multiplex PCR, the repertoire was profiled, and TCRdb retains in-frame clones only, with some absent. This table has just under 70,000 clones, about 90% appearing once. The CDR3 runs 13 residues. Trimming removed 2 bases from V and 7 bases from J, with 12 bases in between. Germline CDR1 and CDR2: LGHNA and YSLEER. The sequence derives from a female donor with multiple sclerosis, enrolled in a pregnancy study. The V and J genes are TRBV4-3 and TRBJ2-7; D is unresolved. The sample was peripheral blood, taken in the second trimester of pregnancy. CDR3 residues: CASSQTTMYEQYF. The CDR3 nucleotides are TGCGCCAGCAGCCAAACTACCATGTATGAGCAGTACTTC.